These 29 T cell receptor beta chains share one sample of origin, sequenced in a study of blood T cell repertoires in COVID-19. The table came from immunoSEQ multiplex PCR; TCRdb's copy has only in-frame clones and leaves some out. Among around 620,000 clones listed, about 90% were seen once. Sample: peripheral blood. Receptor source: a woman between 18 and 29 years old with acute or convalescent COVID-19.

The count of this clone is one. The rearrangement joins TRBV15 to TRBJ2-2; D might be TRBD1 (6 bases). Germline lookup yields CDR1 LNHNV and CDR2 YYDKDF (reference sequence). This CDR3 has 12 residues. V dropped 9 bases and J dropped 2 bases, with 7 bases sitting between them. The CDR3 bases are TGTGCCACACAGGGAAACACCGGGGAGCTGTTTTTT. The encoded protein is CATQGNTGELFF. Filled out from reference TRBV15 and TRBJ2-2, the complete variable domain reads DAMVIQNPRYQVTQFGKPVTLSCSQTLNHNVMYWYQQKSSQAPKLLFHYYDKDFNNEADTPDNFQSRRPNTSFCFLDIRSPGLGDTAMYLCATQGNTGELFFGEGSRLTVL.

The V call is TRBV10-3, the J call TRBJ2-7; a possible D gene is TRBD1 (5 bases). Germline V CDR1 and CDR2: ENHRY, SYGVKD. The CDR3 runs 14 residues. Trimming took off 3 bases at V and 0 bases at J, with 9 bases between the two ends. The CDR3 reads CAISDPRASYEQYF. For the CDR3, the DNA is TGTGCCATCAGTGATCCCAGGGCCTCCTACGAGCAGTACTTC.

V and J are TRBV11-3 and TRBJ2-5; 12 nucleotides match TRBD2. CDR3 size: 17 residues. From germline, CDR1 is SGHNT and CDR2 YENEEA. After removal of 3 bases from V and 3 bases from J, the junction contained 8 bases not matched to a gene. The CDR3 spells CASSFRTSGEGEETQYF. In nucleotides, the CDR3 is TGTGCCAGCAGCTTTCGGACTAGCGGGGAGGGGGAAGAGACCCAGTACTTC.

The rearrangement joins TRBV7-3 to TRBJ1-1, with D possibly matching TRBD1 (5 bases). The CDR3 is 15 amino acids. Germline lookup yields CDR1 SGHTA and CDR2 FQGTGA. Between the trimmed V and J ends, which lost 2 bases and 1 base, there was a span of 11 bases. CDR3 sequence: CASSLLDIRNTEAFF. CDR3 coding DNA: TGTGCCAGCAGCTTATTGGACATCCGGAACACTGAAGCTTTCTTT.

CDR3 residues: CASTLTGGGYTF. The CDR3 region has the DNA TGTGCCAGCACCCTGACAGGGGGTGGCTACACCTTC. V gene TRBV12-3 or TRBV12-4 combines with J gene TRBJ1-2; 9 nucleotides line up with TRBD1. The V segment lost 7 bases and the J segment 7 bases; nucleotides outside the gene matches: 4. This CDR3 is 12 amino acids long.

The CDR3 protein is CASSLAAFRAREDTQYF. For the CDR3, the DNA is TGCGCCAGCAGCTTGGCCGCTTTCCGGGCTCGGGAAGATACGCAGTATTTT. This chain links TRBV5-1 with TRBJ2-3, with a tentative D call TRBD2 (5 bases). V was shortened by 0 bases and J by 5 bases, with 19 bases between the two germline ends. This CDR3 is 17 amino acids long. Germline values: CDR1 SGHRS, CDR2 YFSETQ.

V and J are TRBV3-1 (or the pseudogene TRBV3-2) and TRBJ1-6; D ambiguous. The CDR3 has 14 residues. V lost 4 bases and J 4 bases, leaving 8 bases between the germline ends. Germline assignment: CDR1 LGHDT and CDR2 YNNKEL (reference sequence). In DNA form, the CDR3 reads TGTGCCAGCAGCCCCGACACGTATAATTCACCCCTCCACTTT. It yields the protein CASSPDTYNSPLHF.

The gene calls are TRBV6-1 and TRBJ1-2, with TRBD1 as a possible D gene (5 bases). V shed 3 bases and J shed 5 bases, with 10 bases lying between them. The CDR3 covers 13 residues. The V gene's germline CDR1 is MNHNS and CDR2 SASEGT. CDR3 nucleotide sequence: TGTGCCAGCAGTGACACCGACAGATATGGCTACACCTTC. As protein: CASSDTDRYGYTF.

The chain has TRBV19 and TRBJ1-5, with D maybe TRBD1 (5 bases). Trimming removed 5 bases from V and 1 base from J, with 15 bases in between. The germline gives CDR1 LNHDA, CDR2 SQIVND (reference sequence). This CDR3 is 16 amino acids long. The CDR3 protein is CASSWGVGDSNQPQHF. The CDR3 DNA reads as TGTGCCAGTAGTTGGGGGGTTGGGGACAGCAATCAGCCCCAGCATTTT. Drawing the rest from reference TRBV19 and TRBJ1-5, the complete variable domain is DGGITQSPKYLFRKEGQNVTLSCEQNLNHDAMYWYRQDPGQGLRLIYYSQIVNDFQKGDIAEGYSVSREKKESFPLTVTSAQKNPTAFYLCASSWGVGDSNQPQHFGDGTRLSIL.

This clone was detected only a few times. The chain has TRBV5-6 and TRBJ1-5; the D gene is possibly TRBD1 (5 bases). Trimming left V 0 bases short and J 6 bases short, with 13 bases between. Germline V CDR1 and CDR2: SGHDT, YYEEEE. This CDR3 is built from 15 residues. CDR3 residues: CASSLGQGVGQPQHF. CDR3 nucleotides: TGTGCCAGCAGCTTGGGTCAGGGCGTAGGTCAGCCCCAGCATTTT.

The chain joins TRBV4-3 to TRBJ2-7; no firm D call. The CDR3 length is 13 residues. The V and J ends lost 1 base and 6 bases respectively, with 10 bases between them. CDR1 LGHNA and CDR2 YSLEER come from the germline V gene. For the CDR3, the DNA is TGCGCCAGCAGCCAAGTCCCTCGAGGCGAGCAGTACTTC. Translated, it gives CASSQVPRGEQYF.

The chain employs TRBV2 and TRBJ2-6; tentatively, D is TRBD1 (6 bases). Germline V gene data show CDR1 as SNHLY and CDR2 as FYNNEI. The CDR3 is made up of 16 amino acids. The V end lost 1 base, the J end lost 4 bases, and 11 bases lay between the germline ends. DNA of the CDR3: TGTGCCAGCAGTGAAGGGACAGCAAGGGGGGCCAACGTCCTGACTTTC. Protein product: CASSEGTARGANVLTF. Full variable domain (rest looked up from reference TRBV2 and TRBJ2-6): EPEVTQTPSHQVTQMGQEVILRCVPISNHLYFYWYRQILGQKVEFLVSFYNNEISEKSEIFDDQFSVERPDGSNFTLKIRSTKLEDSAMYFCASSEGTARGANVLTFGAGSRLTVL.

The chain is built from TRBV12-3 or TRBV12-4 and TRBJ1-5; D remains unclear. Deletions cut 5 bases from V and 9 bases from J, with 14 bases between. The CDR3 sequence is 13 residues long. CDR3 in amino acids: CASSPPNFGPQHF. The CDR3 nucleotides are TGTGCCAGCAGTCCTCCCAACTTTGGGCCCCAGCATTTT.

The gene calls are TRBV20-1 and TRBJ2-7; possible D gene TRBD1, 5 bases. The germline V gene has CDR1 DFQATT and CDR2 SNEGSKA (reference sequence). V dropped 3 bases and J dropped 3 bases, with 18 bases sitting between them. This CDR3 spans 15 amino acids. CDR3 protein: CSASPSDTIFYEQYF. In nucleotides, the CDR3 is TGCAGTGCTAGTCCGTCGGACACCATCTTCTACGAGCAGTACTTC.

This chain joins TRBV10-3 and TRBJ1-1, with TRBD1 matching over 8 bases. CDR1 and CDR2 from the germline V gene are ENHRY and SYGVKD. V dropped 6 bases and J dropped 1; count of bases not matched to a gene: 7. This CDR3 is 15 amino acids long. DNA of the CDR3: TGTGCCATCAGCGATCCCGGGACAGGGAACACTGAAGCTTTCTTT. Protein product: CAISDPGTGNTEAFF.

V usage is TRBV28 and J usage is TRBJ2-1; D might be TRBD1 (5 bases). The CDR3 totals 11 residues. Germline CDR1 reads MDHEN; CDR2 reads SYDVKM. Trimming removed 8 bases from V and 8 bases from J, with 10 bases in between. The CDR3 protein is CASLEGDEQFF. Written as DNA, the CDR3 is TGTGCCAGCCTGGAAGGGGATGAGCAGTTCTTC. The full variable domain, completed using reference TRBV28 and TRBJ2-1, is DVKVTQSSRYLVKRTGEKVFLECVQDMDHENMFWYRQDPGLGLRLIYFSYDVKMKEKGDIPEGYSVSREKKERFSLILESASTNQTSMYLCASLEGDEQFFGPGTRLTVL.

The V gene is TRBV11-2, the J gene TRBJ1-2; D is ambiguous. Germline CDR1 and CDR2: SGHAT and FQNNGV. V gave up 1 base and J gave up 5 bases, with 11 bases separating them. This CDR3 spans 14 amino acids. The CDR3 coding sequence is TGTGCCAGCAGCTTAGCGCGCCGTTCGTATGGCTACACCTTC. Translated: CASSLARRSYGYTF.

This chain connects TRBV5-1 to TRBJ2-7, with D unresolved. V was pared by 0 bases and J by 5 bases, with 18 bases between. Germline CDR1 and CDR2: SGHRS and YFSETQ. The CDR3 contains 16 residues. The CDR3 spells CASSLAWAGGPHEQYF. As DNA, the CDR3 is TGCGCCAGCAGCTTGGCCTGGGCAGGTGGCCCTCACGAGCAGTACTTC.

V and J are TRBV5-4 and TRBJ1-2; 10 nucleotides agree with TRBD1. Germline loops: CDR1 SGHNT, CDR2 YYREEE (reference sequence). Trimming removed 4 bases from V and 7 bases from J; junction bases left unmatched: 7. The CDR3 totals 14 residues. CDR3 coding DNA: TGTGCCAGCAGCCTGACAGGGGGCGCGTTTGGCTACACCTTC. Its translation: CASSLTGGAFGYTF. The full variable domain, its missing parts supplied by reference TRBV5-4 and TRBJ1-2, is ETGVTQSPTHLIKTRGQQVTLRCSSQSGHNTVSWYQQALGQGPQFIFQYYREEENGRGNFPPRFSGLQFPNYSSELNVNALELDDSALYLCASSLTGGAFGYTFGSGTRLTVV.

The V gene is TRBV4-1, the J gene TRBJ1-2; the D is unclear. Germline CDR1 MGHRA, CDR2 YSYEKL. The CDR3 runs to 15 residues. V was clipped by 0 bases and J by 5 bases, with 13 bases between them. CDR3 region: CASSQDFSRLYGYTF. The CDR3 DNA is TGCGCCAGCAGCCAAGATTTTTCTAGGCTTTATGGCTACACCTTC.

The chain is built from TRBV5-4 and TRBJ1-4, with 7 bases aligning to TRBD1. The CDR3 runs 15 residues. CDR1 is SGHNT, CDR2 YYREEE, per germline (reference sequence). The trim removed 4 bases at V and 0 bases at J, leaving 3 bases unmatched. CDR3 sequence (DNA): TGTGCCAGCAGCCGTGGACAGGCAACTAATGAAAAACTGTTTTTT. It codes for CASSRGQATNEKLFF.

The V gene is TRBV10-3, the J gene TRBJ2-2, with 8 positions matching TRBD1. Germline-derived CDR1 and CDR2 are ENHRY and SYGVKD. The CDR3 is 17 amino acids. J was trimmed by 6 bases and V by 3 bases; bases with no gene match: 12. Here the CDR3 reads CAISDSGQGSLSGELFF. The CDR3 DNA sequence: TGTGCCATCAGTGATTCTGGACAGGGAAGTTTGTCCGGGGAGCTGTTTTTT.

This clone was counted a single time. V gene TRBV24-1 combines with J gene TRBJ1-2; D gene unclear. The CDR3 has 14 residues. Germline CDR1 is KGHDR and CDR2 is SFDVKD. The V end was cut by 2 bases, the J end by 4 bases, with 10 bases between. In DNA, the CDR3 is TGTGCCACCAGTGATTCCTCGGGGATCTATGGCTACACCTTC. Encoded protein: CATSDSSGIYGYTF.

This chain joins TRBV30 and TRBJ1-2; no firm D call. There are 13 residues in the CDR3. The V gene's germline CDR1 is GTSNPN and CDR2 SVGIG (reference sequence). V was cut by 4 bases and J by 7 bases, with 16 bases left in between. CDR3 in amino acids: CAWNPGGHGGYTF. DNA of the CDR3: TGTGCCTGGAATCCAGGAGGGCATGGTGGCTACACCTTC.

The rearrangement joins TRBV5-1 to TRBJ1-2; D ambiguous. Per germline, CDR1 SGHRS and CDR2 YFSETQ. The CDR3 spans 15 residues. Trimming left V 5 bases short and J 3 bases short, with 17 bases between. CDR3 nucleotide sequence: TGCGCCAGCAGAATTACGGACCGGAGGGACTATGGCTACACCTTC. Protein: CASRITDRRDYGYTF. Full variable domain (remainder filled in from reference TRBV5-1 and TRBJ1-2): KAGVTQTPRYLIKTRGQQVTLSCSPISGHRSVSWYQQTPGQGLQFLFEYFSETQRNKGNFPGRFSGRQFSNSRSEMNVSTLELGDSALYLCASRITDRRDYGYTFGSGTRLTVV.

CDR3 region: CATSEGGAQPQHF. CDR3 bases: TGTGCCACCAGTGAAGGAGGGGCTCAGCCCCAGCATTTT. V gene TRBV24-1 combines with J gene TRBJ1-5; a possible D gene is TRBD1 (5 bases). Germline CDR1 KGHDR, CDR2 SFDVKD. The CDR3 extends over 13 amino acids. Trimming cost V 4 bases and J 6 bases, with 9 bases left between them.

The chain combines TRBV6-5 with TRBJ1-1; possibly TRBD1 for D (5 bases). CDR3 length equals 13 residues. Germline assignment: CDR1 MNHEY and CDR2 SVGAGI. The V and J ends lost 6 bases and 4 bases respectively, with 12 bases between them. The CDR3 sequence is CASRGLSGTEAFF. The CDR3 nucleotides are TGTGCCAGCAGGGGACTATCGGGCACTGAAGCTTTCTTT.

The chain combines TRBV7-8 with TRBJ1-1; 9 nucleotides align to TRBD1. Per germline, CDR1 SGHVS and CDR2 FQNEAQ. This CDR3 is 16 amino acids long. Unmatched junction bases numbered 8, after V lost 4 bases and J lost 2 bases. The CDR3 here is CASSSSGQGENTEAFF. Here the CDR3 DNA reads TGTGCCAGCAGCTCCTCGGGACAGGGAGAAAACACTGAAGCTTTCTTT.

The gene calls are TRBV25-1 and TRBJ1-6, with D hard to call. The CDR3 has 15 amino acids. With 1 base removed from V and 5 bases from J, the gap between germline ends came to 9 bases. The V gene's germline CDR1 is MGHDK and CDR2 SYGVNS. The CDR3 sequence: CASSEWGGNNSPLHF. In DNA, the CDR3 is TGTGCCAGCAGTGAATGGGGAGGAAATAATTCACCCCTCCACTTT.